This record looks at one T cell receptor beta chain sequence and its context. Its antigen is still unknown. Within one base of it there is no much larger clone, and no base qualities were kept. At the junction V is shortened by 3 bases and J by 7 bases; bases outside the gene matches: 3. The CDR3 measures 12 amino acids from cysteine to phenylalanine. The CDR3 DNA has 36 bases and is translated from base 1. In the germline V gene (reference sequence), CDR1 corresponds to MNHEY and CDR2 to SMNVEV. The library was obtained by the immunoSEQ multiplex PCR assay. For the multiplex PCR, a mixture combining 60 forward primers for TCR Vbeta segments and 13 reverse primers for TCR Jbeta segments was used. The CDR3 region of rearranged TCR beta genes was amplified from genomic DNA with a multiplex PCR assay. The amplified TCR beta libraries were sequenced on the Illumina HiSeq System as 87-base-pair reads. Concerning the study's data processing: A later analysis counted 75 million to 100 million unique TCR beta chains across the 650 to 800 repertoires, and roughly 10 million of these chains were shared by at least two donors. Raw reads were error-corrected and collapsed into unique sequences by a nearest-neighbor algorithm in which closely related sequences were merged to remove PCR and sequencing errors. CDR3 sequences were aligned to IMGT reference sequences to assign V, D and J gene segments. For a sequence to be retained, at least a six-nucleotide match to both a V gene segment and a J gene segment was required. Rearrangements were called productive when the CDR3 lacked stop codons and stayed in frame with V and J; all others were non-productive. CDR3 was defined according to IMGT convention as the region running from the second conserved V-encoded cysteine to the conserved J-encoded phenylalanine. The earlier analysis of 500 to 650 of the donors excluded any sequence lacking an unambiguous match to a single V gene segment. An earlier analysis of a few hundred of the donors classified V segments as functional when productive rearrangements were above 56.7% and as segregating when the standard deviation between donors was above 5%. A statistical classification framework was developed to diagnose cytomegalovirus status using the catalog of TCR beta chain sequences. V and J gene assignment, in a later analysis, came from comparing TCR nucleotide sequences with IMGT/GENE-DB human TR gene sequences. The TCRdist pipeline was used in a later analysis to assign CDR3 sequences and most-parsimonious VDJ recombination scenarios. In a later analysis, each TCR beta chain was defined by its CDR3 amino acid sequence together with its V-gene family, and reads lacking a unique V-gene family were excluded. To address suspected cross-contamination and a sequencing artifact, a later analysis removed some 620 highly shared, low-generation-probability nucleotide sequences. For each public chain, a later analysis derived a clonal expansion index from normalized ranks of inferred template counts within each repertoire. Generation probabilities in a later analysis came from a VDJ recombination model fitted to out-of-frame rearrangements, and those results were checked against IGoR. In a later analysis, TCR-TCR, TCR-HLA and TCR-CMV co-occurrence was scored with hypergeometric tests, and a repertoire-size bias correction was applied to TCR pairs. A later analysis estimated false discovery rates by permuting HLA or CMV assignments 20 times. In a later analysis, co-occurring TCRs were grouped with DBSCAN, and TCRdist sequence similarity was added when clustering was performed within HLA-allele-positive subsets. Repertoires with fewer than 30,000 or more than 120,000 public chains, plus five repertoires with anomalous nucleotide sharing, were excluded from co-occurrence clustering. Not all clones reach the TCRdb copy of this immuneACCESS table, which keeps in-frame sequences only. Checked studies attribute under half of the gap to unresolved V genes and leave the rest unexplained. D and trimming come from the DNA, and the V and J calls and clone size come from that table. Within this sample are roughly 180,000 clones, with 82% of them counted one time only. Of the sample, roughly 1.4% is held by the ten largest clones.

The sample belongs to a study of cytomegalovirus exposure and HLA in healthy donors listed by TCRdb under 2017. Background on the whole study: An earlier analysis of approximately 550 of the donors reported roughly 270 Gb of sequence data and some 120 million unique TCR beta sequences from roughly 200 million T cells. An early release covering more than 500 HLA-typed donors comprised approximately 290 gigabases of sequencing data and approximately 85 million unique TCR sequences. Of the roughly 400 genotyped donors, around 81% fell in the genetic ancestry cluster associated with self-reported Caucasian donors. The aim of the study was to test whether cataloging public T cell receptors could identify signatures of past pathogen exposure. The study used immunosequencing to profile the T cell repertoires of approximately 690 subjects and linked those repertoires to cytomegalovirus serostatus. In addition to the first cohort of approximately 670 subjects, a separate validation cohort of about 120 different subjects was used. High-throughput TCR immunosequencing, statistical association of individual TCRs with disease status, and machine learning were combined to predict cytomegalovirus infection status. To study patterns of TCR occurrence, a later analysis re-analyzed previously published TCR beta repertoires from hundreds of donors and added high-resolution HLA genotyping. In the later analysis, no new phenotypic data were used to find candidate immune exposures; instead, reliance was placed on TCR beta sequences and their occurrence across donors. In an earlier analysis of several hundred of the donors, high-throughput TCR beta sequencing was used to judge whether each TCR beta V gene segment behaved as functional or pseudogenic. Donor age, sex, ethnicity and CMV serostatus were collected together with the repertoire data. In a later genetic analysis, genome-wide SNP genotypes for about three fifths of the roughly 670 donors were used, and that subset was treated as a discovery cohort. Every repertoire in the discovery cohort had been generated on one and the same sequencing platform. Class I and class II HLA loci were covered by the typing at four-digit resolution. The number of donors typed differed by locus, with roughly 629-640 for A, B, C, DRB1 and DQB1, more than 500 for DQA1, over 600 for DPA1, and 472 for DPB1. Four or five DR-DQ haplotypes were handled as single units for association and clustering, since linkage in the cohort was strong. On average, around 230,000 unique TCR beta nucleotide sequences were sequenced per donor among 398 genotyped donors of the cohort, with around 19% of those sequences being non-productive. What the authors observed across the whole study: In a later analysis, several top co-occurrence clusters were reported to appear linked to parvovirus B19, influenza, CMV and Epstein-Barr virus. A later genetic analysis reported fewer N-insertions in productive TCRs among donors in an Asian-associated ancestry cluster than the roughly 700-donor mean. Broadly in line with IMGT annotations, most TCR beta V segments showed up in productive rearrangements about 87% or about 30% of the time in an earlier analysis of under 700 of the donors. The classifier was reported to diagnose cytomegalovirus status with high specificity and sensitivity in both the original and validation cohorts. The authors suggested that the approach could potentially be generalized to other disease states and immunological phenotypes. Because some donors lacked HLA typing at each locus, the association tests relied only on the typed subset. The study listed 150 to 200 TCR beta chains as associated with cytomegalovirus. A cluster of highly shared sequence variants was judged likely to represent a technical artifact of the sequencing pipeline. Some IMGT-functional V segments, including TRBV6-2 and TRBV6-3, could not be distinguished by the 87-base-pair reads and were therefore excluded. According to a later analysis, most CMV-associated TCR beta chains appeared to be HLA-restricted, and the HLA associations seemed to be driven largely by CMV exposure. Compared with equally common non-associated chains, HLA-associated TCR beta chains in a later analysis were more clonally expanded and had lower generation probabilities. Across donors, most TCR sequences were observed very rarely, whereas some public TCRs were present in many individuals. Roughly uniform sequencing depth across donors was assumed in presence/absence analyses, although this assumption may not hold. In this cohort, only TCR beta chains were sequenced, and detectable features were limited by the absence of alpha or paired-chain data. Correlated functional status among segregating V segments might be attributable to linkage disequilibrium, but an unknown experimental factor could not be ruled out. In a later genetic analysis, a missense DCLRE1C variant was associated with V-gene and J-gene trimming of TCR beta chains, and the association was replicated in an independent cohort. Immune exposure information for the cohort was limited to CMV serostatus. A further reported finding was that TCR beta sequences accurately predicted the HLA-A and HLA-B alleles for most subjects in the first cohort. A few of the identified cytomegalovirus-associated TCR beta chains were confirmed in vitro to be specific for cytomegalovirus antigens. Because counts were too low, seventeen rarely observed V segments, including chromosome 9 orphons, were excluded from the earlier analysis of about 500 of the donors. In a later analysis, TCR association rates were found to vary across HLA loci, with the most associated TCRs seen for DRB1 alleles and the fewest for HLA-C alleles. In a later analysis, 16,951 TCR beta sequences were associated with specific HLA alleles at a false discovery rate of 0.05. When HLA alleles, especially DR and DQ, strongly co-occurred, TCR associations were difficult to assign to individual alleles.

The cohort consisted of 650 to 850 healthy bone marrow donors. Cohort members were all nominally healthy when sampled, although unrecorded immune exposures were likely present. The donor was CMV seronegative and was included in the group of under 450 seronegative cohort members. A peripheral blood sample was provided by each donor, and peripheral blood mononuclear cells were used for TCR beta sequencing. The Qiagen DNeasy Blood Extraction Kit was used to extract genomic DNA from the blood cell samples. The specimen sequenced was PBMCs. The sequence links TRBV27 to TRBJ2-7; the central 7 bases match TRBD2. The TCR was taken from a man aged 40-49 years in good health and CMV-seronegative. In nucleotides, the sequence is TGTGCCAGCAGTTTTGGGGGGGGTGAGCAGTACTTC. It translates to CASSFGGGEQYF.